The present entry profiles one T cell receptor (beta chain) with its context. RNA amounts of about 0.5 to 1 ug underwent reverse transcription with random hexamers. TCRdb redid the calling of the immunoSEQ multiplex PCR reads with MiXCR, one entry per CDR3 protein. The table includes 150,000 to 200,000 distinct CDR3 sequences, around 93% detected once. The source of the sample is a study of CD8 T cells in Susac syndrome. The germline V gene has CDR1 SGHTA and CDR2 FQGTGA. V lost 2 bases, J lost 4 bases, and 8 bases lay in between. The CDR3 covers 14 residues. Sample: CD4+ T cells from PBMCs. The J gene is TRBJ2-2, the V gene TRBV7-3, with D possibly being TRBD2 (6 bases). The source of this sequence is a human donor in good health. The CDR3 sequence is CASSLGAGTGELFF. The CDR3 nucleotides are TGTGCCAGCAGCTTAGGAGCGGGCACCGGGGAGCTGTTTTTT.